This TCR beta chain was observed in a study of beta chain features in type 1 diabetes. This clone was seen a few times. As yet, its antigen is unknown. Findings and limits, study-wide: Among patients, naive, central memory and Treg TCRB repertoires appeared more similar than among healthy donors. More deletions and fewer insertions at VDJ junctions were found in patients with type 1 diabetes. Among patients with Type 1 diabetes, TCRB CDR3s were moderately but significantly shorter in every one of the four CD4+ subsets.

The whole isolated RNA underwent reverse transcription, so sequencing captured expressed TCRB transcripts. TCRdb keeps only in-frame clones here, not all; method: immunoSEQ multiplex PCR. The sample has some 200,000 clones, around 15% seen once; the top ten hold 0.085%. The sequenced sample was naive CD4+ T cells from blood. The clonotype was recovered from a man aged 30 to 39 with type 1 diabetes.

The CDR3 region has the DNA TGTGCCAGCAGCTTACCAGGGGGAACCCAGTACTTC. It codes for CASSLPGGTQYF. The V call is TRBV7-2, the J call TRBJ2-5; 7 bases line up with TRBD1. Germline CDR1 and CDR2: SGHTA and FQGNSA. This CDR3 comprises 12 residues. V shed 2 bases and J 8 bases; nucleotides not matched to a gene: 2.